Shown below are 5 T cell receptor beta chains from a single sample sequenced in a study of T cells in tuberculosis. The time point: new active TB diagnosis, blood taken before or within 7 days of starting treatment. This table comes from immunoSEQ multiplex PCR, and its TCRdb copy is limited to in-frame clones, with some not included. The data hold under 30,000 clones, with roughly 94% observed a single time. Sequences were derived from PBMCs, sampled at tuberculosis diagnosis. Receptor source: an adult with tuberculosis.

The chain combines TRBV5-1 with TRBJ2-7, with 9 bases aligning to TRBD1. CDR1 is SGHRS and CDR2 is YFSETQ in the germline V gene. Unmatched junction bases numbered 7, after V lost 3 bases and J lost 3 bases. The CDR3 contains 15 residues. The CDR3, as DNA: TGCGCCAGCAGCTGGGGACAGGGTATCGTCTACGAGCAGTACTTC. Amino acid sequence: CASSWGQGIVYEQYF.

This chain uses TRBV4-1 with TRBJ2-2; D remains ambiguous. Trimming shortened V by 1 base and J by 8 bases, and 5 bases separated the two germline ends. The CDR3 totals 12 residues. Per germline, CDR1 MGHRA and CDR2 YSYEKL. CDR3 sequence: CASSQVFGELFF. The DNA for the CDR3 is TGCGCCAGCAGCCAAGTATTTGGGGAGCTGTTTTTT.

The CDR3 DNA follows: TGCAGCGTCGCCGGGACAGGGGGCGCAGGAAATGAGCAGTTCTTC. Encoded protein: CSVAGTGGAGNEQFF. The chain couples TRBV29-1 to TRBJ2-1; 12 bases are a match to TRBD1. Germline V CDR1 and CDR2: SQVTM, ANQGSEA. This CDR3 has 15 amino acids. The ends lost 6 bases at V and 7 bases at J; junction bases unmatched: 10.

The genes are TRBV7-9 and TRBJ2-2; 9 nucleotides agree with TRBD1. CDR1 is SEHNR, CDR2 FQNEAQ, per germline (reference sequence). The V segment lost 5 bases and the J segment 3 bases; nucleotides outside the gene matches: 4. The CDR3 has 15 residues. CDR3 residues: CASSRQGDYTGELFF. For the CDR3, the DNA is TGTGCCAGCAGCCGACAGGGGGATTACACCGGGGAGCTGTTTTTT.

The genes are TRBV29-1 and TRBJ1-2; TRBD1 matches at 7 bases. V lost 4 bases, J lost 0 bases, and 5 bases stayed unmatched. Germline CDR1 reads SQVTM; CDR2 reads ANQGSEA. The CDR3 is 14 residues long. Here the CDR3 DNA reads TGCAGCGTTGGCCCACAGGGGACTAACTATGGCTACACCTTC. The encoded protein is CSVGPQGTNYGYTF.